This TCR beta chain originates from a study of early T cells in non-severe SARS-CoV-2 infection. Overall study context: Sequencing of unsorted whole blood was done on bulk RNA, leaving chains unpaired. Study-level results: Matching against VDJdb likely underestimated virus-specific expansions, favoring anti-spike CD8.

Trimming removed 3 bases at V and 8 bases at J, with 15 bases between. Germline CDR1 is KGHSH and CDR2 is LQKENI. This CDR3 contains 14 residues. Attachment of unique molecular identifiers was made to individual cDNA molecules. Via MiXCR, TCRdb re-called the 5' RACE reads, giving one row per CDR3 protein. This sample has tens of thousands of distinct CDR3 sequences, with about 6% found just once. Only a few counts were recorded for this clonotype. The antigen is undetermined. The V call is TRBV18, the J call TRBJ2-3, with D unclear. The origin of this receptor is an adult who was a healthcare worker with PCR-confirmed SARS-CoV-2 infection or an uninfected control (not recorded which). Sequences were obtained from whole blood. The CDR3 loop reads CASSPPGAAGTQYF. The CDR3 region has the DNA TGTGCCAGCTCACCCCCAGGTGCGGCAGGTACGCAGTATTTT. The variable domain in full, completed from reference TRBV18 and TRBJ2-3, reads NAGVMQNPRHLVRRRGQEARLRCSPMKGHSHVYWYRQLPEEGLKFMVYLQKENIIDESGMPKERFSAEFPKEGPSILRIQQVVRGDSAAYFCASSPPGAAGTQYFGPGTRLTVL.